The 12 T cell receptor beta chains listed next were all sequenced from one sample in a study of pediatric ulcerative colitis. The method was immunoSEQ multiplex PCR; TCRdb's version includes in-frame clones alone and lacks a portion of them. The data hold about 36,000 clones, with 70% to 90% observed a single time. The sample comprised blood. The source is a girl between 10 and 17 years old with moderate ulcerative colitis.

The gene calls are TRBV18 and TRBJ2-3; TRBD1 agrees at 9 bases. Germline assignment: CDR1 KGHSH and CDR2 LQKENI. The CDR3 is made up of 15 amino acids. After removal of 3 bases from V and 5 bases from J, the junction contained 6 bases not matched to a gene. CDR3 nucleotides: TGTGCCAGCTCACCTACAGGGGGCGCGGGAGATACGCAGTATTTT. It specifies CASSPTGGAGDTQYF.

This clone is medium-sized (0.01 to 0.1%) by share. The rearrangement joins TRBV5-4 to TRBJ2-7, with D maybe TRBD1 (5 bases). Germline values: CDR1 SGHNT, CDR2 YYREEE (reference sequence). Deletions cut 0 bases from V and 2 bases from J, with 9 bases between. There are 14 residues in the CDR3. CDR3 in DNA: TGTGCCAGCAGCTTGGCCGAAGGGGCCTACGAGCAGTACTTC. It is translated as CASSLAEGAYEQYF.

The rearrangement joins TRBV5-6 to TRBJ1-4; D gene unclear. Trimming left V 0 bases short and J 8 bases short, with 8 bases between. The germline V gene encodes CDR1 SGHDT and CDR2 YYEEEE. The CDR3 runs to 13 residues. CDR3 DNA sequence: TGTGCCAGCAGCTTGGACCATACCGAAAAACTGTTTTTT. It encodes CASSLDHTEKLFF.

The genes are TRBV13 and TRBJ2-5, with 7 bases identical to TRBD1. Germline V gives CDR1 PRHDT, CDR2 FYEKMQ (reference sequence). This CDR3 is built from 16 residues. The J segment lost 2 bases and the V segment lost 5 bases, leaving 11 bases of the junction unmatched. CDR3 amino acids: CASSPRAGGGQETQYF. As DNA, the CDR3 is TGTGCCAGCAGCCCCCGAGCAGGGGGTGGGCAAGAGACCCAGTACTTC.

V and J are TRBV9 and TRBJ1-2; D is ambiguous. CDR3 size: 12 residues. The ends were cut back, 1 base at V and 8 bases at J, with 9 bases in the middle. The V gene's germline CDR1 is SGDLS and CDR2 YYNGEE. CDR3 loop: CASSVREGGYTF. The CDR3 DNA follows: TGTGCCAGCAGCGTAAGGGAGGGAGGCTACACCTTC.

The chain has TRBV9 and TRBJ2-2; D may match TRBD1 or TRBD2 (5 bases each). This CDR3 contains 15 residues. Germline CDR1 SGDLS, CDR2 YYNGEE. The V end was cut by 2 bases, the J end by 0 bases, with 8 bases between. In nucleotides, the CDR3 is TGTGCCAGCAGCGTGACAGCGGCGAACACCGGGGAGCTGTTTTTT. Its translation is CASSVTAANTGELFF.

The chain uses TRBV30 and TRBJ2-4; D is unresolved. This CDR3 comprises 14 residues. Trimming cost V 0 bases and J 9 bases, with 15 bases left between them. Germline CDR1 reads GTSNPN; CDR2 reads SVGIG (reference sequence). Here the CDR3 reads CAWSVTQAQTIQYF. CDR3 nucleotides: TGTGCCTGGAGTGTAACTCAGGCCCAGACCATTCAGTACTTC. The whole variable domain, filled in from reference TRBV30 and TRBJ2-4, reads SQTIHQWPATLVQPVGSPLSLECTVEGTSNPNLYWYRQAAGRGLQLLFYSVGIGQISSEVPQNLSASRPQDRQFILSSKKLLLSDSGFYLCAWSVTQAQTIQYFGAGTRLSVL.

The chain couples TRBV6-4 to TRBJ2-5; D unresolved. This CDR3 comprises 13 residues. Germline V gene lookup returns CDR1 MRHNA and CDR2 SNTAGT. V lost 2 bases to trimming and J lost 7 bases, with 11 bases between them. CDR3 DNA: TGTGCCAGCAGTGACAACTCGGCTGGGACCCAGTACTTC. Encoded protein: CASSDNSAGTQYF.

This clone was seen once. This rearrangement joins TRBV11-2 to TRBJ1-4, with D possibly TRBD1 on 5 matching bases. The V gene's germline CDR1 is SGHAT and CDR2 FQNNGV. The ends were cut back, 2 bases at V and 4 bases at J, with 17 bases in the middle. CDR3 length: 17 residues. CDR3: CASSLYWSRGRNEKLFF. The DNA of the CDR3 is TGTGCCAGCAGCTTATATTGGTCCCGGGGACGTAATGAAAAACTGTTTTTT. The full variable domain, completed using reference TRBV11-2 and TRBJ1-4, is EAGVAQSPRYKIIEKRQSVAFWCNPISGHATLYWYQQILGQGPKLLIQFQNNGVVDDSQLPKDRFSAERLKGVDSTLKIQPAKLEDSAVYLCASSLYWSRGRNEKLFFGSGTQLSVL.

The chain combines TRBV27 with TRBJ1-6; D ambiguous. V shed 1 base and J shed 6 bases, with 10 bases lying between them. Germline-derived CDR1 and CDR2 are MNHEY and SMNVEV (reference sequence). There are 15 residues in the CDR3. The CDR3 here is CASSLLERTNSPLHF. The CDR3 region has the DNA TGTGCCAGCAGTTTATTAGAACGGACTAATTCACCCCTCCACTTT.

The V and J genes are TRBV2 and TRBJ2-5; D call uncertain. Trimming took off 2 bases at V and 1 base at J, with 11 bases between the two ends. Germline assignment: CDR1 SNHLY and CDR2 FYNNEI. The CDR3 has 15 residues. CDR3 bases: TGTGCCAGCAGTGAACTCGGGCATCCCCAAGAGACCCAGTACTTC. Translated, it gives CASSELGHPQETQYF.

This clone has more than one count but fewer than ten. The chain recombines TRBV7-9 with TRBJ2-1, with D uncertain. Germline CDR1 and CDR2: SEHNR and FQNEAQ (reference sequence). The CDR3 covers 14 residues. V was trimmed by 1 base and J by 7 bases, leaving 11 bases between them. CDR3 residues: CASSLGGRLNEQFF. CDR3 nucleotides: TGTGCCAGCAGCTTAGGAGGCAGGTTGAATGAGCAGTTCTTC.